This T cell receptor beta chain was observed in a study of blood T cell repertoires in COVID-19. Across the study: T cells, B-cell-depleted T cells, or PBMCs provided the cDNA or gDNA that served as material.

Produced via immunoSEQ multiplex PCR; TCRdb's table is partial and in-frame only. The table records about 42,000 clones, about 77% of them present only once. The germline V gene has CDR1 KGHDR and CDR2 SFDVKD. The CDR3 is 13 amino acids. The V end was cut by 7 bases, the J end by 5 bases, with 13 bases between. The sample was peripheral blood. The chain carries TRBV24-1 and TRBJ1-1; D ambiguous. This clonotype was sampled from a woman between 65 and 79 years old with acute or convalescent COVID-19. The CDR3 spells CATRERERTEAFF. The DNA of the CDR3 is TGTGCCACCAGGGAGAGAGAAAGAACTGAAGCTTTCTTT.